The sequence of this T cell receptor (beta chain) was determined in a study of T cells in Graves' hyperthyroidism and ophthalmopathy. The table lists this clonotype with a few counts. Disease duration was under 3 months in the ophthalmopathy patients, who also had a Clinical Activity Score of at least 3 and a NOSPECS grade of at least 4. RNA transcripts gave rise to amplified TCR beta CDR3 regions. RT-PCR in the first round (using the HTBI primer set) targeted the TCR CDR3. MiXCR, run by TCRdb on the multiplex PCR reads, gives a single entry per CDR3 protein. The repertoire has about 480,000 distinct CDR3 sequences, around 22% of them found once; the top ten carry around 11%. V lost 5 bases and J lost 3; bases outside the gene matches: 1. The CDR3 length is 13 residues. Germline V gene data show CDR1 as KGHSH and CDR2 as LQKENI.

The sequence came from a woman in her 30s with Graves' ophthalmopathy. The rearrangement joins TRBV18 to TRBJ1-5, with 7 bases lining up with TRBD1. Sequenced sample: blood. CDR3 sequence reads: CASSTGDNQPQHF. CDR3 bases: TGTGCCAGCTCAACAGGGGACAATCAGCCCCAGCATTTT.